This is a list of T cell receptor beta chains from one sample in a study of T cells after yellow fever vaccination. MiXCR, run by TCRdb on the 5' RACE reads, gives a single entry per CDR3 protein. The sample consists of about 75,000 distinct CDR3 sequences, 7.3% of them appearing once. Sample: CD8+ T cells sorted from PBMCs, taken 10 days after the first yellow fever vaccination. These receptors were collected from a man younger than 35 who received the YFV17D yellow fever vaccine. Each CDR3 is given with its conserved first and last residue. The D gene is left open where the match is weak. Size is omitted from some rows. Given values are once, few, many or a class for expanded clones.

j_call: TRBJ1-6; v_call: TRBV27; clone_size: NA; d_call: NA; cdr3_aa: CASRIRGGGSYNSPLHF; cdr3_nt: TGTGCCAGCAGAATACGAGGGGGTGGGTCCTATAATTCACCCCTCCACTTT
j_call: TRBJ2-7; v_call: TRBV5-4; clone_size: NA; d_call: NA; cdr3_aa: CASSLLGGGYEQYF; cdr3_nt: TGTGCCAGCAGCCTCCTGGGGGGCGGCTACGAGCAGTACTTC
j_call: TRBJ2-1; v_call: TRBV27; clone_size: many; d_call: NA; cdr3_aa: CASSTLPAEQFF; cdr3_nt: TGTGCCAGCAGCACACTCCCCGCTGAGCAGTTCTTC
j_call: TRBJ1-2; v_call: TRBV4-1; clone_size: many; d_call: NA; cdr3_aa: CASSQEGGRGAKGYTF; cdr3_nt: TGCGCCAGCAGCCAAGAAGGAGGGCGAGGGGCAAAAGGCTACACCTTC
j_call: TRBJ2-5; v_call: TRBV5-6; clone_size: many; d_call: TRBD2; cdr3_aa: CASSLEAGGPQETQYF; cdr3_nt: TGTGCCAGCAGCTTGGAGGCGGGGGGGCCTCAAGAGACCCAGTACTTC
j_call: TRBJ2-5; v_call: TRBV7-8; clone_size: many; d_call: TRBD2; cdr3_aa: CASSSLGLAVEETQYF; cdr3_nt: TGTGCCAGCAGCAGCTTGGGACTAGCGGTCGAAGAGACCCAGTACTTC
j_call: TRBJ2-1; v_call: TRBV28; clone_size: NA; d_call: NA; cdr3_aa: CARGLGFISPSSYNEQFF; cdr3_nt: TGTGCCAGGGGTCTCGGGTTCATCTCCCCGAGCTCCTACAATGAGCAGTTCTTC
j_call: TRBJ2-3; v_call: TRBV28; clone_size: many; d_call: NA; cdr3_aa: CASSFSGRTDTQYF; cdr3_nt: TGTGCCAGCAGTTTTTCTGGGCGCACAGATACGCAGTATTTT
j_call: TRBJ2-6; v_call: TRBV11-1; clone_size: many; d_call: NA; cdr3_aa: CASRPGIQGKEGANVLTF; cdr3_nt: TGTGCCAGCAGACCGGGTATACAGGGAAAGGAAGGGGCCAACGTCCTGACTTTC
j_call: TRBJ2-5; v_call: TRBV7-6; clone_size: NA; d_call: NA; cdr3_aa: CASSHDSQETQYF; cdr3_nt: TGTGCCAGCAGTCACGACAGTCAAGAGACCCAGTACTTC
j_call: TRBJ1-4; v_call: TRBV7-9; clone_size: NA; d_call: NA; cdr3_aa: CASSRVLGRGEKLFF; cdr3_nt: TGTGCCAGCAGCCGGGTCCTGGGGCGCGGTGAAAAACTGTTTTTT
j_call: TRBJ2-3; v_call: TRBV6-2/TRBV6-3; clone_size: many; d_call: NA; cdr3_aa: CASSRTTTTDTQYF; cdr3_nt: TGTGCCAGCAGCCGTACGACTACCACAGATACGCAGTATTTT
j_call: TRBJ1-5; v_call: TRBV29-1; clone_size: many; d_call: NA; cdr3_aa: CSVEIPGRRGNQPQHF; cdr3_nt: TGCAGCGTTGAAATCCCTGGCAGGAGGGGTAATCAGCCCCAGCATTTT
j_call: TRBJ2-2; v_call: TRBV27; clone_size: once; d_call: TRBD1; cdr3_aa: CASSWTGTGELFF; cdr3_nt: TGTGCCAGCAGTTGGACAGGAACCGGGGAGCTGTTTTTT
j_call: TRBJ2-2; v_call: TRBV10-2; clone_size: NA; d_call: TRBD1; cdr3_aa: CATVTRDRGTGELFF; cdr3_nt: TGCGCCACCGTTACCCGGGACAGGGGTACAGGGGAGCTGTTTTTT
j_call: TRBJ2-2; v_call: TRBV18; clone_size: NA; d_call: NA; cdr3_aa: CASSPLVPGTNTGELFF; cdr3_nt: TGTGCCAGCTCACCACTGGTCCCGGGAACGAACACCGGGGAGCTGTTTTTT
j_call: TRBJ2-3; v_call: TRBV9; clone_size: NA; d_call: TRBD2; cdr3_aa: CASSVALAGGDTQYF; cdr3_nt: TGTGCCAGCAGCGTAGCCTTAGCGGGGGGAGATACGCAGTATTTT
j_call: TRBJ2-1; v_call: TRBV7-9; clone_size: many; d_call: TRBD1; cdr3_aa: CASSLPDRIDEQFF; cdr3_nt: TGTGCCAGCAGCCTCCCGGACAGGATCGATGAGCAGTTCTTC
j_call: TRBJ2-3; v_call: TRBV11-1; clone_size: few; d_call: TRBD2; cdr3_aa: CASSPTPGLAGGIDTDTQYF; cdr3_nt: TGTGCCAGCAGCCCTACCCCGGGACTAGCGGGGGGGATAGACACAGATACGCAGTATTTT
j_call: TRBJ2-7; v_call: TRBV7-9; clone_size: NA; d_call: NA; cdr3_aa: CASSFPGKNEQYF; cdr3_nt: TGTGCCAGCAGCTTCCCGGGGAAGAACGAGCAGTACTTC
j_call: TRBJ2-1; v_call: TRBV3-1; clone_size: many; d_call: NA; cdr3_aa: CASSQFSGNEQFF; cdr3_nt: TGTGCCAGCAGCCAGTTCAGTGGGAATGAGCAGTTCTTC
j_call: TRBJ1-6; v_call: TRBV7-8; clone_size: NA; d_call: NA; cdr3_aa: CASSIGGALGNSPLHF; cdr3_nt: TGTGCCAGCAGCATAGGGGGGGCGCTTGGTAATTCACCCCTCCACTTT
j_call: TRBJ2-3; v_call: TRBV5-1; clone_size: NA; d_call: TRBD2; cdr3_aa: CASSLGTSGADTQYF; cdr3_nt: TGCGCCAGCAGCTTGGGGACTAGCGGGGCGGATACGCAGTATTTT
j_call: TRBJ2-1; v_call: TRBV4-3; clone_size: NA; d_call: NA; cdr3_aa: CASSQDEGGLVLGNEQFF; cdr3_nt: TGCGCCAGCAGCCAAGATGAGGGGGGGCTTGTGTTGGGGAATGAGCAGTTCTTC
j_call: TRBJ2-7; v_call: TRBV10-3; clone_size: many; d_call: NA; cdr3_aa: CAIHRGGEQYF; cdr3_nt: TGTGCCATCCATCGGGGAGGCGAGCAGTACTTC
j_call: TRBJ1-1; v_call: TRBV5-5; clone_size: NA; d_call: NA; cdr3_aa: CASSSHRAWTEAFF; cdr3_nt: TGTGCCAGCAGCTCGCACAGGGCTTGGACTGAAGCTTTCTTT
j_call: TRBJ2-1; v_call: TRBV15; clone_size: many; d_call: TRBD1; cdr3_aa: CATSRDPDRVKYNEQFF; cdr3_nt: TGTGCCACCAGCAGAGACCCGGACAGGGTAAAGTACAATGAGCAGTTCTTC
j_call: TRBJ2-1; v_call: TRBV29-1; clone_size: few; d_call: NA; cdr3_aa: CSVDPPTEPHNEQFF; cdr3_nt: TGCAGCGTTGATCCCCCAACGGAGCCTCACAATGAGCAGTTCTTC
j_call: TRBJ1-4; v_call: TRBV5-1; clone_size: NA; d_call: NA; cdr3_aa: CASSLWGIDEKLFF; cdr3_nt: TGCGCCAGCAGCTTGTGGGGGATTGATGAAAAACTGTTTTTT
j_call: TRBJ1-4; v_call: TRBV29-1; clone_size: many; d_call: TRBD1; cdr3_aa: CSVGQGGEKLFF; cdr3_nt: TGCAGCGTTGGACAGGGGGGAGAAAAACTGTTTTTT
j_call: TRBJ1-2; v_call: TRBV7-2; clone_size: few; d_call: NA; cdr3_aa: CASSSTNGGLYYGYTF; cdr3_nt: TGTGCCAGCAGCTCTACAAACGGAGGACTATACTATGGCTACACCTTC
j_call: TRBJ1-2; v_call: TRBV7-2; clone_size: few; d_call: TRBD1; cdr3_aa: CASSLTTGVPGGYTF; cdr3_nt: TGTGCCAGCAGCTTAACGACAGGGGTCCCTGGAGGCTACACCTTC
j_call: TRBJ1-4; v_call: TRBV4-1; clone_size: few; d_call: NA; cdr3_aa: CASSQVPSFNEKLFF; cdr3_nt: TGCGCCAGCAGCCAAGTACCCAGCTTCAATGAAAAACTGTTTTTT
j_call: TRBJ2-1; v_call: TRBV6-1; clone_size: many; d_call: TRBD2; cdr3_aa: CASIHDRLAYNEQFF; cdr3_nt: TGTGCCAGCATCCACGACCGACTAGCATACAATGAGCAGTTCTTC
j_call: TRBJ1-4; v_call: TRBV7-9; clone_size: few; d_call: TRBD1; cdr3_aa: CASSEQDRVKLFF; cdr3_nt: TGTGCCAGCAGCGAACAGGACAGGGTGAAACTGTTTTTT
j_call: TRBJ1-5; v_call: TRBV6-5; clone_size: many; d_call: TRBD1; cdr3_aa: CASRTGYQPQHF; cdr3_nt: TGTGCCAGCAGGACAGGGTATCAGCCCCAGCATTTT
j_call: TRBJ1-5; v_call: TRBV20-1; clone_size: NA; d_call: NA; cdr3_aa: CSAAGHNQPQHF; cdr3_nt: TGCAGTGCCGCTGGGCACAATCAGCCCCAGCATTTT
j_call: TRBJ1-5; v_call: TRBV4-1; clone_size: NA; d_call: NA; cdr3_aa: CASSPFGGIQPQHF; cdr3_nt: TGCGCCAGCAGTCCTTTTGGAGGGATCCAGCCCCAGCATTTT
j_call: TRBJ2-3; v_call: TRBV27; clone_size: NA; d_call: NA; cdr3_aa: CASSWGPQQYTDTQYF; cdr3_nt: TGTGCCAGCAGTTGGGGCCCCCAACAGTACACAGATACGCAGTATTTT
j_call: TRBJ2-3; v_call: TRBV6-4; clone_size: many; d_call: TRBD2; cdr3_aa: CASSDAPGGSTDTQYF; cdr3_nt: TGTGCCAGCAGTGACGCCCCGGGGGGAAGCACAGATACGCAGTATTTT
j_call: TRBJ2-7; v_call: TRBV5-6; clone_size: NA; d_call: NA; cdr3_aa: CASSLGLLEEYF; cdr3_nt: TGTGCCAGCAGCTTGGGACTATTAGAAGAGTACTTC
j_call: TRBJ2-3; v_call: TRBV4-2; clone_size: NA; d_call: TRBD1; cdr3_aa: CASSQTGGCLSCTDTQYF; cdr3_nt: TGTGCCAGCAGCCAGACAGGGGGCTGTCTCTCTTGCACAGATACGCAGTATTTT
j_call: TRBJ2-1; v_call: TRBV28; clone_size: many; d_call: NA; cdr3_aa: CASSLVGTPSYNEQFF; cdr3_nt: TGTGCCAGCAGTTTAGTCGGGACTCCGAGCTACAATGAGCAGTTCTTC
j_call: TRBJ1-1; v_call: TRBV10-2; clone_size: many; d_call: NA; cdr3_aa: CASINLGGTEAFF; cdr3_nt: TGCGCCAGCATCAATCTGGGAGGGACTGAAGCTTTCTTT
j_call: TRBJ2-3; v_call: TRBV10-2; clone_size: few; d_call: NA; cdr3_aa: CASSTRGTPFFSTQYF; cdr3_nt: TGCGCCAGCAGTACCCGGGGGACCCCCTTCTTTAGTACGCAGTATTTT
j_call: TRBJ1-6; v_call: TRBV6-2/TRBV6-3; clone_size: many; d_call: NA; cdr3_aa: CAGHGTADNSPLHF; cdr3_nt: TGTGCCGGCCACGGGACGGCTGATAATTCACCCCTCCACTTT
j_call: TRBJ1-1; v_call: TRBV3-1; clone_size: NA; d_call: NA; cdr3_aa: CASSQHAGPNTEAFF; cdr3_nt: TGTGCCAGCAGCCAACATGCAGGACCGAACACTGAAGCTTTCTTT
j_call: TRBJ1-1; v_call: TRBV12-5; clone_size: NA; d_call: NA; cdr3_aa: CASGFPLRGTEAFF; cdr3_nt: TGTGCTAGTGGTTTCCCCTTGCGGGGCACTGAAGCTTTCTTT
j_call: TRBJ2-1; v_call: TRBV6-5; clone_size: few; d_call: NA; cdr3_aa: CASSYIRDTLWNEQFF; cdr3_nt: TGTGCCAGCAGTTACATCCGGGATACCCTTTGGAATGAGCAGTTCTTC
j_call: TRBJ2-5; v_call: TRBV7-9; clone_size: many; d_call: TRBD2; cdr3_aa: CASFGRGYQETQYF; cdr3_nt: TGTGCCAGCTTTGGGAGGGGTTACCAAGAGACCCAGTACTTC
j_call: TRBJ2-7; v_call: TRBV7-2; clone_size: NA; d_call: TRBD1; cdr3_aa: CASSSSRDRGRSYEQYF; cdr3_nt: TGTGCCAGCAGCTCGTCCCGGGACAGGGGCCGGTCCTACGAGCAGTACTTC
j_call: TRBJ2-4; v_call: TRBV9; clone_size: NA; d_call: TRBD2; cdr3_aa: CASSVGGGTKNIQYF; cdr3_nt: TGTGCCAGCAGCGTGGGGGGGGGGACCAAAAACATTCAGTACTTC
j_call: TRBJ2-7; v_call: TRBV7-3; clone_size: many; d_call: NA; cdr3_aa: CASSEGSAYEQYF; cdr3_nt: TGTGCCAGCAGTGAAGGCAGCGCCTACGAGCAGTACTTC
j_call: TRBJ2-2; v_call: TRBV11-2; clone_size: many; d_call: NA; cdr3_aa: CASSLETDFVLHTNTGELFF; cdr3_nt: TGTGCCAGCAGCTTAGAAACAGATTTCGTACTACATACGAACACCGGGGAGCTGTTTTTT
j_call: TRBJ1-1; v_call: TRBV9; clone_size: few; d_call: NA; cdr3_aa: CASSAHETNTEAFF; cdr3_nt: TGTGCCAGCAGCGCGCATGAGACGAACACTGAAGCTTTCTTT
j_call: TRBJ2-5; v_call: TRBV9; clone_size: NA; d_call: NA; cdr3_aa: CASSVGETDPETQYF; cdr3_nt: TGTGCCAGCAGCGTGGGAGAGACAGACCCAGAGACCCAGTACTTC
j_call: TRBJ1-5; v_call: TRBV6-2/TRBV6-3; clone_size: many; d_call: TRBD1; cdr3_aa: CASSPGQGPSNQPQHF; cdr3_nt: TGTGCCAGCAGCCCCGGACAGGGCCCTAGCAATCAGCCCCAGCATTTT